Below, 16 T cell receptor beta chains from the same sample are listed, as sequenced in a study of OX40 agonist ivuxolimab in advanced cancers. Sequencing was performed with immunoSEQ multiplex PCR; in TCRdb, only in-frame clones are kept and a portion is missing. The data contain about 81,000 clones, 88% of them seen just once; the ten biggest clones take up roughly 0.44%. Specimen: CD4+ or CD8+ T cells sorted from blood, collected in a trial of the OX40 agonist ivuxolimab. The receptors shown here come from an adult with an advanced solid tumor such as melanoma, head and neck, liver or kidney cancer.

This clone was seen more than once but under ten times. The CDR3 loop reads CASSYYREGGYTF. The CDR3 nucleotides read TGTGCCAGCAGTTACTACAGGGAAGGTGGCTACACCTTC. This sequence joins TRBV2 and TRBJ1-2, with D possibly matching TRBD1 (6 bases). The CDR3 loop spans 13 amino acids. Germline CDR1 reads SNHLY; CDR2 reads FYNNEI. The germline V and J ends were trimmed by 5 bases and 7 bases, with 14 bases remaining between them.

This sequence joins TRBV10-3 and TRBJ2-7; the D gene could be TRBD1 or TRBD2 (5 bases each). V dropped 8 bases and J dropped 5 bases, with 16 bases sitting between them. Germline V gene lookup returns CDR1 ENHRY and CDR2 SYGVKD. The CDR3 is made up of 13 amino acids. CDR3 in DNA: TGTGCCATCGCCCCAGGGAGTCTCAACGAGCAGTACTTC. Translated, it gives CAIAPGSLNEQYF.

The V gene is TRBV7-2, the J gene TRBJ2-7, with 9 positions matching TRBD1. Germline CDR1 is SGHTA and CDR2 is FQGNSA. V was pared by 6 bases and J by 2 bases, with 8 bases of the junction left unmatched. This CDR3 is 15 amino acids long. The CDR3 coding sequence is TGTGCCAGCAGGGATGGGGGACAGGGTGCCTACGAGCAGTACTTC. Protein sequence: CASRDGGQGAYEQYF.

A note on this clone: This CDR3 is also generated by other DNA sequences in the sample. The J gene is TRBJ2-3, the V gene TRBV5-1; D is perhaps TRBD1 (5 bases). This CDR3 is built from 15 residues. Trimming took 1 base from V and 0 from J, leaving 9 bases between them. Germline V lookup: CDR1 SGHRS, CDR2 YFSETQ. CDR3 coding DNA: TGCGCCAGCAGCTTGCAGGGCCCCAGCACAGATACGCAGTATTTT. It is translated as CASSLQGPSTDTQYF.

V gene TRBV6-1 combines with J gene TRBJ1-4; D not resolved. This CDR3 has 14 amino acids. The V gene's germline CDR1 is MNHNS and CDR2 SASEGT. The V end lost 1 base, the J end lost 11 bases, and 14 bases lay between the germline ends. CDR3 sequence (DNA): TGTGCCAGCAGTGAAGGTCGGGGAGTGTGGAAACTGTTTTTT. The encoded protein is CASSEGRGVWKLFF.

The gene calls are TRBV15 and TRBJ2-3; D is unclear. Between the trimmed V and J ends, which lost 0 bases and 12 bases, there was a span of 16 bases. CDR1 and CDR2 (germline): LNHNV, YYDKDF (reference sequence). The CDR3 is made up of 14 amino acids. The CDR3 loop reads CATSRDRSARGQYF. The CDR3, as DNA: TGTGCCACCAGCAGAGATCGGTCAGCTCGAGGACAGTATTTT.

CDR3 in DNA: TGTGCCAGCAGCCTTCGACAGGGGGCGAATCAGCCCCAGCATTTT. Protein: CASSLRQGANQPQHF. The V gene is TRBV5-6, the J gene TRBJ1-5; 10 bases match TRBD1. Germline values: CDR1 SGHDT, CDR2 YYEEEE. V lost 4 bases to trimming and J lost 4 bases; unmatched junction nucleotides: 5. This CDR3 has 15 amino acids.

The V and J genes are TRBV11-1 and TRBJ2-6, with D hard to call. The germline V gene has CDR1 SGHAT and CDR2 FQDESV (reference sequence). This CDR3 contains 14 residues. V lost 6 bases and J lost 2, with 8 bases in between. Here the CDR3 reads CASRSDTGANVLTF. The CDR3 coding sequence is TGTGCCAGCAGGTCAGACACTGGGGCCAACGTCCTGACTTTC.

This clone appeared once. The chain couples TRBV9 to TRBJ2-5, with D unclear. The V gene lost 3 bases and the J gene lost 6 bases, with 9 bases spanning the gap. This CDR3 has 12 amino acids. Germline CDR1 SGDLS, CDR2 YYNGEE. CDR3 DNA sequence: TGTGCCAGCAGCGGTAGTATGCAGACCCAGTACTTC. It encodes CASSGSMQTQYF.

The chain links TRBV19 to TRBJ1-1; D is uncertain. This CDR3 has 13 amino acids. Germline CDR1 is LNHDA and CDR2 is SQIVND (reference sequence). Trimming removed 4 bases from V and 8 bases from J, with 14 bases in between. The CDR3 sequence: CASSTHPDGEAFF. CDR3 DNA sequence: TGTGCCAGTAGTACCCACCCCGACGGAGAAGCTTTCTTT.

This clone appeared a single time. The gene calls are TRBV27 and TRBJ2-3; D is uncertain. Trimming cost V 2 bases and J 2 bases, with 8 bases left between them. Germline V gene lookup returns CDR1 MNHEY and CDR2 SMNVEV (reference sequence). There are 14 residues in the CDR3. As DNA, the CDR3 is TGTGCCAGCAGTTTACCCGACACCACAGATACGCAGTATTTT. Its translation is CASSLPDTTDTQYF.

This clone has more than one count but fewer than ten. The rearrangement joins TRBV5-1 to TRBJ2-5; TRBD1 might be the D (7 bases). CDR1 and CDR2 (germline): SGHRS, YFSETQ. The CDR3 runs 15 residues. Trimming took off 4 bases at V and 6 bases at J, with 19 bases between the two ends. CDR3 in DNA: TGCGCCAGCAGCCCCCTACAGGGGACTGGGCAGACCCAGTACTTC. It translates to CASSPLQGTGQTQYF. The entire variable domain, with the rest obtained from reference TRBV5-1 and TRBJ2-5, is as follows: KAGVTQTPRYLIKTRGQQVTLSCSPISGHRSVSWYQQTPGQGLQFLFEYFSETQRNKGNFPGRFSGRQFSNSRSEMNVSTLELGDSALYLCASSPLQGTGQTQYFGPGTRLLVL.

The J gene is TRBJ2-2, the V gene TRBV5-1; TRBD2 aligns across 9 bases. The CDR3 covers 17 residues. Germline V gene data show CDR1 as SGHRS and CDR2 as YFSETQ. Trimming cost V 3 bases and J 3 bases; bases outside gene matches: 9. CDR3 DNA sequence: TGCGCCAGCAGCTCGTCCGGACTAGCGAGCGACACCGGGGAGCTGTTTTTT. It codes for CASSSSGLASDTGELFF.

The CDR3 region is CASTNSGTYGRPQHF. The CDR3 coding sequence is TGTGCCAGTACCAACTCCGGGACCTACGGGCGGCCCCAGCATTTT. V usage is TRBV19 and J usage is TRBJ1-5, with TRBD1 as a possible D gene (5 bases). The V and J ends lost 7 bases and 9 bases respectively, with 22 bases between them. This CDR3 spans 15 amino acids. The germline CDR1 and CDR2 sequences are LNHDA and SQIVND (reference sequence).

Only one count was recorded for this clone. J is TRBJ2-1 and V is TRBV18; D gene uncertain. V was shortened by 1 base and J by 0 bases, with 10 bases between the two germline ends. The CDR3 spans 16 residues. Germline CDR1 KGHSH, CDR2 LQKENI. The CDR3 here is CASSPQRLSSYNEQFF. CDR3 coding DNA: TGTGCCAGCTCACCACAACGGCTGAGCTCCTACAATGAGCAGTTCTTC.

This clone was observed once. CDR3: CASGGGENQPQHF. For the CDR3, the DNA is TGTGCCAGCGGGGGGGGTGAAAATCAGCCCCAGCATTTT. The chain recombines TRBV6-1 with TRBJ1-5, with a tentative D call TRBD1 (5 bases). This CDR3 is built from 13 residues. V was cut by 8 bases and J by 4 bases, with 12 bases left in between. Germline CDR1 and CDR2: MNHNS and SASEGT.